This entry lists 30 T cell receptor beta chains sequenced from one sample in a study of T-cell reconstitution after alpha-beta-depleted transplantation in children. Preparation of the TCRbeta library was carried out with unique molecular identifiers. TCRdb recomputed calls from the PCR reads with MiXCR, one row per CDR3 protein. The table records over 550,000 distinct CDR3 sequences, 8% to 11% of them present only once. The sample was PBMCs from the stem cell graft donor, taken from the stem cell graft. These receptor sequences come from a human donor who donated a stem cell graft to a child with acute myeloid leukemia.

This clonotype has a handful of counts. This chain uses TRBV12-3 or TRBV12-4 with TRBJ1-3; D is unresolved. V was trimmed by 5 bases and J by 0 bases, leaving 11 bases between them. The CDR3 loop spans 15 amino acids. As DNA, the CDR3 is TGTGCCAGCAGTCGGACGACGCGCTCTGGAAACACCATATATTTT. Translating it yields CASSRTTRSGNTIYF.

This clonotype was seen a few times. The chain has TRBV27 and TRBJ2-7, with 10 bases that match TRBD2. This CDR3 has 14 amino acids. The J segment lost 4 bases and the V segment lost 7 bases, leaving 7 bases of the junction unmatched. Germline V gives CDR1 MNHEY, CDR2 SMNVEV (reference sequence). DNA for the CDR3: TGTGCCAGCAACCCCGGGACTAGCGCTTACGAGCAGTACTTC. Translating gives CASNPGTSAYEQYF.

V usage is TRBV12-3 or TRBV12-4 and J usage is TRBJ2-2; 11 nucleotides agree with TRBD1. J lost 4 bases, V lost 6 bases, and 7 bases had no gene match. CDR3 size: 16 residues. DNA of the CDR3: TGTGCCAGCAGGGACAGGGGGCGTATTGGCACCGGGGAGCTGTTTTTT. It translates to CASRDRGRIGTGELFF.

The gene calls are TRBV11-2 and TRBJ2-7; D remains ambiguous. CDR3 length: 15 residues. CDR1 is SGHAT and CDR2 is FQNNGV in the germline V gene. V lost 1 base to trimming and J lost 4 bases, with 14 bases between them. This CDR3 is CASSLVVDRTYEQYF. Here the CDR3 DNA reads TGTGCCAGCAGCTTAGTTGTGGACCGTACTTACGAGCAGTACTTC.

The sample holds many counts of this clonotype. The chain employs TRBV12-3 or TRBV12-4 and TRBJ2-5; D is possibly TRBD1 (6 bases). CDR3 length: 16 amino acids. Trimming left V 2 bases short and J 0 bases short, with 13 bases between. This chain's CDR3 is CASSLRGTVDQETQYF. The CDR3 DNA sequence: TGTGCCAGCAGTTTAAGGGGGACGGTAGACCAAGAGACCCAGTACTTC.

This clonotype was recorded a few times. The V gene is TRBV6-5, the J gene TRBJ2-1; possibly TRBD2 for D (8 bases). CDR3 length: 15 amino acids. V was clipped by 6 bases and J by 3 bases, with 15 bases between them. CDR1 and CDR2 (germline): MNHEY, SVGAGI. In DNA form, the CDR3 reads TGTGCCAGCAGCAGGGGGGCGGGAGGCTACAATGAGCAGTTCTTC. Its protein is CASSRGAGGYNEQFF.

This clonotype was recorded a few times. The V gene is TRBV4-3, the J gene TRBJ2-1, with TRBD2 as a possible D gene (6 bases). Germline CDR1 and CDR2: LGHNA and YSLEER. This CDR3 is built from 15 residues. The V and J ends lost 1 base and 2 bases respectively, with 9 bases between them. CDR3 coding DNA: TGCGCCAGCAGCCAAGGACTAGATCCCTACAATGAGCAGTTCTTC. Protein product: CASSQGLDPYNEQFF.

This clonotype has only a few counts. The junction and the germline gene differ at one end; a read error may be behind it. This chain links TRBV5-1 with TRBJ2-3; 12 bases match TRBD2. CDR1 is SGHRS and CDR2 is YFSETQ in the germline V gene. This CDR3 region has 16 residues. CDR3 bases: TGCGCCAGCAGTTTGGGACTAGCGGGTTTGTTAGATACGCAGTATTTT. This translates into CASSLGLAGLLDTQYF.

This clonotype occurred many times. The rearrangement joins TRBV20-1 to TRBJ2-1; D unclear. This CDR3 has 14 residues. Trimming took 0 bases from V and 9 from J, leaving 15 bases between them. Germline V gene lookup returns CDR1 DFQATT and CDR2 SNEGSKA (reference sequence). The CDR3 DNA is TGCAGTGCTAGAGAGGACCCTCAGCGCCTTGAGCAGTTCTTC. It encodes CSAREDPQRLEQFF.

The chain has TRBV5-1 and TRBJ1-1; D uncertain. Germline V lookup: CDR1 SGHRS, CDR2 YFSETQ. CDR3 length: 15 residues. The V and J ends lost 1 base and 6 bases respectively, with 16 bases between them. The CDR3 bases are TGCGCCAGCAGCTTGTCGGGATCGTCGCGGTCTGAAGCTTTCTTT. It yields the protein CASSLSGSSRSEAFF.

CDR3 nucleotides: TGTGCCAGCAGTGGGTCCGGGACAGCCTATGAAGCTTTCTTT. Translating it yields CASSGSGTAYEAFF. The V gene is TRBV6-1, the J gene TRBJ1-1; 7 nucleotides match TRBD1. V shed 4 bases and J 7 bases; nucleotides not matched to a gene: 9. The length of the CDR3 is 14 residues. Germline CDR1 and CDR2: MNHNS and SASEGT.

In its sample, this clonotype was seen a few times. V usage is TRBV24-1 and J usage is TRBJ1-2; TRBD1 is a possible D gene (5 bases). V was clipped by 4 bases and J by 4 bases, with 12 bases between them. The germline V gene has CDR1 KGHDR and CDR2 SFDVKD. The CDR3 length is 14 residues. CDR3 protein: CATSDPGLTYGYTF. The CDR3 coding sequence is TGTGCCACCAGTGACCCGGGACTGACCTATGGCTACACCTTC.

This clonotype was detected a few times. This rearrangement joins TRBV15 to TRBJ2-6, with D maybe TRBD1 (5 bases). The CDR3 is 16 residues long. Germline V gene sequence: CDR1 LNHNV, CDR2 YYDKDF (reference sequence). V was shortened by 0 bases and J by 2 bases, with 8 bases between the two germline ends. CDR3 DNA sequence: TGTGCCACCAGCAGAGACGCGACAGCTGGGGCCAACGTCCTGACTTTC. As protein: CATSRDATAGANVLTF.

V is TRBV5-1 and J is TRBJ2-3; either TRBD1 or TRBD2 may supply D (5 bases each). There are 14 residues in the CDR3. Trimming removed 4 bases at V and 2 bases at J, with 11 bases between. The germline V gene has CDR1 SGHRS and CDR2 YFSETQ. This CDR3 is CASSRDPPTDTQYF. In DNA, the CDR3 is TGCGCCAGCAGCAGGGACCCCCCCACAGATACGCAGTATTTT. The whole variable domain, filled in from reference TRBV5-1 and TRBJ2-3, reads KAGVTQTPRYLIKTRGQQVTLSCSPISGHRSVSWYQQTPGQGLQFLFEYFSETQRNKGNFPGRFSGRQFSNSRSEMNVSTLELGDSALYLCASSRDPPTDTQYFGPGTRLTVL.

This clonotype occurred many times. V gene TRBV10-2 combines with J gene TRBJ2-3, with 8 bases identical to TRBD2. Germline CDR1 and CDR2: WSHSY and SAAADI. The CDR3 is made up of 16 amino acids. Trimming at V came to 10 bases and at J to 1 base, leaving 13 bases not matched to a gene. The CDR3 DNA reads TGCGCCACCGAGCGGGAGAGATTAGACGGCACAGATACGCAGTATTTT. Amino acids: CATERERLDGTDTQYF.

This clonotype came up many times. The junction differs from germline at one of its ends, possibly a read error. The chain couples TRBV12-3 or TRBV12-4 to TRBJ2-3; 7 bases are shared with TRBD2. CDR3 length equals 17 residues. The chain's CDR3 is CASSLGGRTSRTDTQYF. CDR3 sequence (DNA): TGTGCCAGCAGTTTAGGAGGTCGGACTAGTCGCACGGATACGCAGTATTTT.

This clonotype was seen a few times. The J gene is TRBJ2-7, the V gene TRBV7-2; possible D gene TRBD2, 6 bases. V was clipped by 1 base and J by 6 bases, with 13 bases between them. The CDR3 runs 14 residues. Germline CDR1 is SGHTA and CDR2 is FQGNSA. CDR3 coding DNA: TGTGCCAGCAGCTTAGGCGGGACTTCTTTCGAGCAGTACTTC. Translation: CASSLGGTSFEQYF.

This clonotype was counted a few times. This chain links TRBV13 with TRBJ2-7, with TRBD2 as a possible D gene (6 bases). CDR3 length: 15 amino acids. Trimming stripped 1 base from V and 6 bases from J, with 16 bases between. Germline V lookup: CDR1 PRHDT, CDR2 FYEKMQ (reference sequence). CDR3 sequence (DNA): TGTGCCAGCAGCTTAGTAGACGTACGGCGGGGCGAGCAGTACTTC. Protein sequence: CASSLVDVRRGEQYF.

This clonotype showed up many times. The chain is built from TRBV10-3 and TRBJ1-1; tentatively, D is TRBD1 (6 bases). CDR3 length: 16 residues. The V end lost 1 base, the J end lost 6 bases, and 18 bases lay between the germline ends. Germline V lookup: CDR1 ENHRY, CDR2 SYGVKD. The CDR3 DNA reads TGTGCCATCAGTGAGTGGGATTATCAGGGGAGCTCTGAAGCTTTCTTT. It is translated as CAISEWDYQGSSEAFF.

This rearrangement joins TRBV20-1 to TRBJ2-7; 7 positions match TRBD1. Germline V lookup: CDR1 DFQATT, CDR2 SNEGSKA (reference sequence). The CDR3 sequence is 13 residues long. Germline trimming cut 6 bases from V and 3 bases from J; bases unmatched to any gene: 8. CDR3 region: CSAERGTVYEQYF. The CDR3 DNA reads TGCAGTGCAGAGAGAGGGACAGTCTACGAGCAGTACTTC.

This sequence joins TRBV11-2 and TRBJ2-5; a weak D match, TRBD1 (6 bases). The CDR3 is 13 residues long. Trimming took 5 bases from V and 5 from J, leaving 12 bases between them. The germline gives CDR1 SGHAT, CDR2 FQNNGV. The CDR3 here is CASSKERGETQYF. CDR3 DNA sequence: TGTGCCAGCAGCAAAGAAAGGGGGGAGACCCAGTACTTC. The full variable domain, its missing parts supplied by reference TRBV11-2 and TRBJ2-5, is EAGVAQSPRYKIIEKRQSVAFWCNPISGHATLYWYQQILGQGPKLLIQFQNNGVVDDSQLPKDRFSAERLKGVDSTLKIQPAKLEDSAVYLCASSKERGETQYFGPGTRLLVL.

The CDR3 protein is CASSYSGGEDYEQYF. The CDR3 bases are TGTGCCAGCAGTTACTCCGGGGGGGAGGACTACGAGCAGTACTTC. The rearrangement joins TRBV6-5 to TRBJ2-7; 8 nucleotides agree with TRBD2. Germline V lookup: CDR1 MNHEY, CDR2 SVGAGI. The CDR3 length is 15 residues. V shed 0 bases, J shed 3 bases, and the junction held 4 bases outside the gene matches.

J is TRBJ2-7 and V is TRBV2, with 7 bases fitting TRBD2. Germline lookup yields CDR1 SNHLY and CDR2 FYNNEI. CDR3 size: 13 residues. V trimming: 11 bases; J trimming: 2 bases; junction bases outside the gene matches: 9. The CDR3 DNA follows: TGTGCCGGCGGTGGGGGGGATCCCTACGAGCAGTACTTC. Amino acid sequence: CAGGGGDPYEQYF.

The table lists this clonotype with a few counts. The chain links TRBV7-3 to TRBJ2-3; TRBD2 matches at 8 bases. Germline CDR1 is SGHTA and CDR2 is FQGTGA. The CDR3 consists of 15 residues. The ends lost 5 bases at V and 1 base at J; junction bases unmatched: 5. CDR3 nucleotide sequence: TGTGCCAGCAGCCCGACGACTAGCGGCACAGATACGCAGTATTTT. Its protein is CASSPTTSGTDTQYF.

The chain combines TRBV28 with TRBJ2-5, with D perhaps TRBD1 (5 bases). The germline gives CDR1 MDHEN, CDR2 SYDVKM. V shed 4 bases and J shed 13 bases, with 13 bases lying between them. This CDR3 has 11 residues. CDR3 amino acids: CASSWGSTWYF. CDR3 nucleotide sequence: TGTGCCAGCAGTTGGGGCAGCACATGGTACTTC. The full variable domain, completed using reference TRBV28 and TRBJ2-5, is DVKVTQSSRYLVKRTGEKVFLECVQDMDHENMFWYRQDPGLGLRLIYFSYDVKMKEKGDIPEGYSVSREKKERFSLILESASTNQTSMYLCASSWGSTWYFGPGTRLLVL.

This sequence joins TRBV7-2 and TRBJ1-5; TRBD1 might be the D (5 bases). CDR3 length: 16 amino acids. Germline CDR1 is SGHTA and CDR2 is FQGNSA. V was shortened by 5 bases and J by 3 bases, with 17 bases between the two germline ends. Written as DNA, the CDR3 is TGTGCCAGCAGCCTAGGAGGACAACCCATCAATCAGCCCCAGCATTTT. It specifies CASSLGGQPINQPQHF.

This clonotype was counted at least ten times. At one end the junction does not follow the germline gene, possibly because of a read error. This chain connects TRBV18 to TRBJ1-1; 9 nucleotides align to TRBD1. The CDR3 totals 14 residues. Germline CDR1 and CDR2: KGHSH and LQKENI. The CDR3 here is CASSPGQGNTEAFF. The CDR3 DNA reads TGCGCCAGCAGCCCGGGACAGGGGAACACTGAAGCTTTCTTT. Drawing the rest from reference TRBV18 and TRBJ1-1, the complete variable domain is NAGVMQNPRHLVRRRGQEARLRCSPMKGHSHVYWYRQLPEEGLKFMVYLQKENIIDESGMPKERFSAEFPKEGPSILRIQQVVRGDSAAYFCASSPGQGNTEAFFGQGTRLTVV.

The chain carries TRBV7-2 and TRBJ2-5; D remains unclear. Germline CDR1 reads SGHTA; CDR2 reads FQGNSA. The CDR3 is 16 residues long. Trimming shortened V by 5 bases and J by 5 bases, and 21 bases separated the two germline ends. CDR3 nucleotides: TGTGCCAGCAGCCCCCGTCTTGGGGTTTTAGGGGAGACCCAGTACTTC. Amino acid sequence: CASSPRLGVLGETQYF.

The gene calls are TRBV27 and TRBJ2-7; 12 nucleotides agree with TRBD2. With 7 bases clipped from V and 5 bases from J, the junction kept 6 bases outside the gene matches. CDR1 is MNHEY, CDR2 SMNVEV, per germline (reference sequence). The CDR3 is 14 amino acids. The CDR3 protein is CASTRLAGVHEQYF. The CDR3, as DNA: TGTGCCAGCACTCGACTAGCGGGAGTCCACGAGCAGTACTTC.

V usage is TRBV3-1 and J usage is TRBJ2-6, with TRBD1 matching 7 bases. Trimming at V came to 4 bases and at J to 2 bases, leaving 8 bases not matched to a gene. This CDR3 is 17 amino acids long. The germline V gene has CDR1 LGHDT and CDR2 YNNKEL (reference sequence). CDR3 amino acids: CASSPVSGGTGANVLTF. In nucleotides, the CDR3 is TGTGCCAGCAGCCCTGTATCAGGGGGAACTGGGGCCAACGTCCTGACTTTC.